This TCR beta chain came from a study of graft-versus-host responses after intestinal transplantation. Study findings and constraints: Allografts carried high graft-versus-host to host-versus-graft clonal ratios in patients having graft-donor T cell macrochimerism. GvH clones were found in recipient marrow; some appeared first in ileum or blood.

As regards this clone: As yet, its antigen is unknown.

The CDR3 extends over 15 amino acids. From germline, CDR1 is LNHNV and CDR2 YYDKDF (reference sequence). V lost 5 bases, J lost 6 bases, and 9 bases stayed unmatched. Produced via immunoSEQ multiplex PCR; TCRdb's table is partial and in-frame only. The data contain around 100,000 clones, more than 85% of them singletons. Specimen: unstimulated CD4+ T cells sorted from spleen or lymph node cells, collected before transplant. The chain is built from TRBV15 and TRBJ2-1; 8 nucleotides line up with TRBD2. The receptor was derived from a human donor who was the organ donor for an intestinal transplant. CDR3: CATSWTGGYCNEQFF. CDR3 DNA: TGTGCCACCAGCTGGACGGGGGGGTACTGCAATGAGCAGTTCTTC.